This T cell receptor beta chain is drawn from a study of blood T cell repertoires in COVID-19. Study background: The United States, Italy and Spain were the sources of the acute and convalescent COVID-19 samples. The cDNA or gDNA used as material had been derived from T cells, B-cell-depleted T cells, or PBMCs.

Per the original data handling: By means of reference gene primer amplification, nucleated cell counts were estimated. The method was immunoSEQ multiplex PCR; TCRdb's version includes in-frame clones alone and lacks a portion of them. V, J and clone size were drawn from that table, and D and trimming were deduced from the DNA. The sample lists more than 120,000 clones, 87% occurring once. Germline V CDR1 and CDR2: KGHSH, LQKENI. V shed 1 base and J 0 bases; nucleotides not matched to a gene: 3. The CDR3 runs 17 residues. The receptor was derived from a man over 45 who had recovered from COVID-19. The chain links TRBV18 to TRBJ1-4; TRBD1 matches 9 bases. Sequenced input: peripheral blood. The CDR3 DNA sequence: TGTGCCAGCTCACCACTGGGACAGGGTGCAACTAATGAAAAACTGTTTTTT. Protein sequence: CASSPLGQGATNEKLFF.